This T cell receptor beta chain was obtained from a study of cytomegalovirus exposure and HLA in healthy donors. A word on this clone: What it binds is not known.

Germline V gives CDR1 SGHDT, CDR2 YYEEEE. This CDR3 has 15 amino acids. With 4 bases clipped from V and 7 bases from J, the junction kept 6 bases outside the gene matches. Donors sampled were nominally healthy, though unrecorded immune exposures were likely. Primers: 60 Vbeta forward and 13 Jbeta reverse. Profiling relied on immunoSEQ multiplex PCR, and the TCRdb table lists in-frame clones only, not all of them. The profile shows roughly 150,000 clones, just under 80% of them singletons. Study-wide findings and caveats: In a later analysis, at a false discovery rate of 0.05, 16,951 TCR beta sequences were associated with HLA alleles. When a later analysis compared HLA-associated TCR beta chains with equally common others, the HLA-associated chains turned out to be more clonally expanded and to have lower generation probabilities. In a later analysis, DRB1 alleles had the most associated TCRs; HLA-C alleles the fewest.

J is TRBJ1-4 and V is TRBV5-6, with 11 bases identical to TRBD1. The material sequenced was PBMCs. The receptor was derived from a man aged 30 to 39 in good health. The CDR3 DNA reads as TGTGCCAGCAGCACCGGACAGGGGGCAGGTGAAAAACTGTTTTTT. Residues: CASSTGQGAGEKLFF.